The clone carrying this TCR beta chain was picked up a small number of times. The sample belongs to a study of response to subunit inactivated influenza vaccine. TCRdb recomputed calls from the RT-PCR reads with MiXCR, one row per CDR3 protein. The data show approximately 700,000 distinct CDR3 sequences, roughly 14% seen once. The germline V gene has CDR1 SGHTA and CDR2 FQGNSA. CDR3 length: 16 residues. J was trimmed by 3 bases and V by 2 bases; bases with no gene match: 5. The J gene is TRBJ2-7, the V gene TRBV7-2; 12 bases agree with TRBD1. The TCR comes from a middle-aged man who received an inactivated influenza vaccine. The sample here was PBMCs from blood, taken 11 to 12 days after vaccination. The CDR3 loop is CASSLRGTGGYYEQYF. The CDR3 DNA follows: TGTGCCAGCAGCTTACGAGGGACAGGGGGCTACTACGAGCAGTACTTC.